The entry below describes one TCR beta chain. These data are taken from a study of blood T cell repertoires in COVID-19. In the study overall: Samples came from the United States, Italy and Spain, spanning acute and convalescent COVID-19. PBMCs, B-cell-depleted T cells, or T cells were the source of the cDNA or gDNA that made up the material.

Original methodology: Amplification of reference gene primers was used by the study to estimate nucleated cell counts. Here immunoSEQ multiplex PCR was the method, and the copy in TCRdb shows in-frame clones only, minus some. V and J calls and clone size are as listed in that table; D and trimming were resolved from the DNA. The data contain about 170,000 clones, roughly 82% of them singletons. CDR1 and CDR2 from the germline V gene are SNHLY and FYNNEI. With 2 bases removed from V and 1 base from J, the gap between germline ends came to 5 bases. The CDR3 is made up of 14 amino acids. The TCR originated in a woman in her thirties or forties with COVID-19, enrolled during active disease. Material for sequencing was peripheral blood. The chain uses TRBV2 and TRBJ2-2; D perhaps matches TRBD2 (5 bases). The CDR3 nucleotides read TGTGCCAGCAGTGAACGGGAGAACACCGGGGAGCTGTTTTTT. Residues: CASSERENTGELFF.